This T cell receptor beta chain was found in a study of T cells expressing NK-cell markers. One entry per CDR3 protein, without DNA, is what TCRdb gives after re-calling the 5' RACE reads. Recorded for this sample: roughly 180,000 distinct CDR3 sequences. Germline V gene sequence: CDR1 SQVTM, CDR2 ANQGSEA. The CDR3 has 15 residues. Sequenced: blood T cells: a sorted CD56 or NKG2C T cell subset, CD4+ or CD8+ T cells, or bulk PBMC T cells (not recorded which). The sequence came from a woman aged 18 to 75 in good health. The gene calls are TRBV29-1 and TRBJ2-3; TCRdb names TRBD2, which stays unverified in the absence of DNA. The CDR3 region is CSADLRQGGTDTQYF.